These T cell receptor beta chains were read from a single sample in a study of CXCR3-negative and CXCR3-positive naive CD8 T cells. No DNA is given; TCRdb re-called the 5' RACE reads and lists each CDR3 protein once. The ten top clones account for approximately 0.53%, within a sample of some 85,000 distinct CDR3 sequences. The sample comprised naive CXCR3+ CD8+ T cells from blood. The receptors were sampled from a human donor in good health. Some clones in this sample may be carry-over from other donors' samples. Both conserved end residues are part of each CDR3.

V,J,length,CDR3
TRBV5-5,TRBJ2-1,16,CASSRTLGEAYNEQFF
TRBV29-1,TRBJ1-2,17,CSAVGKKGSASNYGYTF
TRBV10-3,TRBJ2-1,16,CAVSELGQGNYNEQFF
TRBV28,TRBJ2-1,17,CASSLPLGVIRYNEQFF
TRBV6-6,TRBJ2-2,16,CASSYSWEGPTGELFF
TRBV5-1,TRBJ2-1,16,CASSTLQGGSDNEQFF
TRBV7-8,TRBJ2-1,16,CSSSLAQGSSHNEQFF
TRBV7-2,TRBJ1-1,18,CASSLVSQGEVGFTEAFF
TRBV7-6,TRBJ2-3,14,CASSLAGSTDTQYF
TRBV6-2/TRBV6-3,TRBJ2-1,12,CASSSLEDEQFF
TRBV6-1,TRBJ1-2,13,CASTTGQPYGYTF
TRBV29-1,TRBJ1-2,11,CSAWHLGTATF
TRBV28,TRBJ2-2,14,CASMFLLGTGELFF
TRBV30,TRBJ2-7,15,CAYIDLSGGSYEQYF
TRBV7-7,TRBJ2-2,14,CASSSGGLTGELFF
TRBV4-1,TRBJ2-7,17,CASSQVVVADSSYEQYF
TRBV29-1,TRBJ1-2,15,CSVEEEGQGPPGYTF
TRBV28,TRBJ2-7,15,CASTLGPLSTYEQYF
TRBV7-9,TRBJ2-7,13,CASSKQSSYEQYF
TRBV18,TRBJ2-1,17,CASSPPLGLAGVHEQFF
TRBV10-2,TRBJ2-5,13,CASTGVGGETQYF
TRBV24-1,TRBJ2-7,13,CATSAGDAYEQYF
TRBV12-3/TRBV12-4,TRBJ2-2,14,CASETGGSTGELFF
TRBV12-3/TRBV12-4,TRBJ1-1,13,CASSLSSATEAFF
TRBV28,TRBJ1-1,15,CASREVGRPHTEAFF
TRBV29-1,TRBJ2-5,12,CSLTGTTETQYF